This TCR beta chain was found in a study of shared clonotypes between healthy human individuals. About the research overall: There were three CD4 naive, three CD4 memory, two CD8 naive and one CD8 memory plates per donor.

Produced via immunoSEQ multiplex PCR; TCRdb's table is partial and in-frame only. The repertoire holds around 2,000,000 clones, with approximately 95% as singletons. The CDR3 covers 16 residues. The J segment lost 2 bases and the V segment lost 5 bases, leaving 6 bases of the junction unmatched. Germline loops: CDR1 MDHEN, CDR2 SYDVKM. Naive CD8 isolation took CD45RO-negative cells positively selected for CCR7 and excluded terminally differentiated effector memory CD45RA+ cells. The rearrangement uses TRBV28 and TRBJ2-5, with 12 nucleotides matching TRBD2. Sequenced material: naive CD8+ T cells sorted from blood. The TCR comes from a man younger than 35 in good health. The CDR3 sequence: CASSGLAGGSQETQYF. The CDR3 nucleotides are TGTGCCAGCAGTGGGCTAGCGGGGGGGTCTCAAGAGACCCAGTACTTC.